This T cell receptor (beta chain) is from a study of T cell responses to AZD1222 COVID-19 vaccine. Study-wide context: Pooling covered second doses at about 4 or about 12 weeks.

Profiling relied on immunoSEQ multiplex PCR, and the TCRdb table lists in-frame clones only, not all of them. Of 100,000 to 150,000 clones in the sample, around 90% were seen once. The CDR3 consists of 14 residues. CDR1 is SGHTA, CDR2 FQGNSA, per germline. V lost 5 bases, J lost 5 bases, and 7 bases stayed unmatched. The J gene is TRBJ2-7, the V gene TRBV7-2; TRBD1 matches 9 bases. The clonotype originates from an adult in good health. The sequences come from peripheral blood, collected on day 0 of AZD1222 vaccination. The CDR3 loop reads CASSLDRGSHEQYF. CDR3 DNA sequence: TGTGCCAGCAGCCTGGACAGGGGTAGCCACGAGCAGTACTTC.